Below, 27 T cell receptor beta chains from the same sample are listed, as sequenced in a study of cytomegalovirus exposure and HLA in healthy donors (dated by TCRdb to about 2017). The library was built by means of the immunoSEQ multiplex PCR assay. The multiplex PCR relied on a mix of 60 forward primers for TCR Vbeta segments and 13 reverse primers for TCR Jbeta segments. Imported from immuneACCESS, the table was reduced by TCRdb to in-frame sequences with V and J called. These copies leave out some clones; in studies compared against another copy, an unresolved V gene accounts for under half, and the cause of the remainder is not known. The sample data list roughly 150,000 clones, and 65% to 80% of these were observed just once. The biggest ten clones account for about 3.1% of the sample. The sample consisted of PBMCs. These receptors originate from a male donor in good health and CMV-seronegative.

The chain combines TRBV27 with TRBJ2-1; 11 bases fit TRBD2. Germline V gives CDR1 MNHEY, CDR2 SMNVEV (reference sequence). Germline trimming cut 8 bases from V and 2 bases from J; bases unmatched to any gene: 5. The CDR3 runs 15 residues. CDR3 amino acids: CASARLAGTYNEQFF. The CDR3 nucleotides read TGTGCCAGCGCCAGACTAGCGGGAACCTACAATGAGCAGTTCTTC.

V gene TRBV5-1 combines with J gene TRBJ2-7, with 7 bases identical to TRBD2. This CDR3 contains 15 residues. Germline CDR1 and CDR2: SGHRS and YFSETQ. The V and J ends lost 5 bases and 0 bases, in that order; junction bases with no gene match: 8. CDR3 amino acids: CASSGGLGASYEQYF. DNA of the CDR3: TGCGCCAGCAGTGGAGGACTAGGGGCCTCCTACGAGCAGTACTTC.

This clone was seen a handful of times. This rearrangement joins TRBV16 to TRBJ2-1, with a weak D call TRBD1 (6 bases). This CDR3 has 13 residues. Germline V gene sequence: CDR1 KGHSY, CDR2 FQNENV. Between the trimmed V and J ends, which lost 2 bases and 5 bases, there was a span of 7 bases. The CDR3 bases are TGTGCCAGCAGCCAAGGACAGAACAATGAGCAGTTCTTC. Translating it yields CASSQGQNNEQFF.

V gene TRBV5-6 combines with J gene TRBJ1-2; D not certain. Germline CDR1 is SGHDT and CDR2 is YYEEEE. V was shortened by 4 bases and J by 8 bases, with 15 bases between the two germline ends. CDR3 length: 13 amino acids. In nucleotides, the CDR3 is TGTGCCAGCAGCCATCGTGGGCCACGGGGCTACACCTTC. Translated: CASSHRGPRGYTF.

This clone showed up just a few times. This sequence joins TRBV5-1 and TRBJ2-2, with 12 bases aligning to TRBD2. V was clipped by 4 bases and J by 0 bases; unmatched bases: 10. The CDR3 totals 19 residues. CDR1 and CDR2 (germline): SGHRS, YFSETQ. CDR3: CASSPRTSGKLTNTGELFF. For the CDR3, the DNA is TGCGCCAGCAGCCCCCGGACTAGCGGGAAACTAACGAACACCGGGGAGCTGTTTTTT.

J is TRBJ2-5 and V is TRBV11-2; TRBD1 might be the D (6 bases). V dropped 5 bases and J dropped 1 base, with 14 bases sitting between them. The CDR3 has 15 residues. The germline gives CDR1 SGHAT, CDR2 FQNNGV. In DNA, the CDR3 is TGTGCCAGCAGCCCCAGACAGACAGGCCAAGAGACCCAGTACTTC. It encodes CASSPRQTGQETQYF.

This clone came up once. V and J are TRBV5-1 and TRBJ2-5; TRBD2 matches 8 bases. CDR1 SGHRS and CDR2 YFSETQ come from the germline V gene. Trimming cost V 4 bases and J 4 bases; bases outside gene matches: 6. CDR3 length: 14 residues. The CDR3 spells CASSTSGARETQYF. CDR3 coding DNA: TGCGCCAGCAGCACTAGCGGAGCCCGAGAGACCCAGTACTTC.

The rearrangement joins TRBV27 to TRBJ2-7; no definite D call. This CDR3 contains 13 residues. Trimming removed 5 bases from V and 0 bases from J, with 8 bases in between. Per the germline V gene, CDR1 is MNHEY and CDR2 is SMNVEV (reference sequence). This CDR3 is CASSDISSYEQYF. The CDR3 nucleotides are TGTGCCAGCAGTGACATTTCCTCCTACGAGCAGTACTTC.

This clone has a handful of counts. The V and J genes are TRBV9 and TRBJ2-1; weak D call: TRBD2 (5 bases). Germline V gene data show CDR1 as SGDLS and CDR2 as YYNGEE. The CDR3 runs 13 residues. As DNA, the CDR3 is TGTCCTCCTCCGGGGTCCTCCTACAATGAGCAGTTCTTC. Translation gives CPPPGSSYNEQFF.

The chain has TRBV9 and TRBJ2-3; D is perhaps TRBD1 (7 bases). Deletions cut 6 bases from V and 0 bases from J, with 14 bases between. Germline V gene data show CDR1 as SGDLS and CDR2 as YYNGEE. This CDR3 spans 15 amino acids. The CDR3 here is CASNLRGTSTDTQYF. CDR3 bases: TGTGCCAGCAACCTCAGGGGGACTAGCACAGATACGCAGTATTTT.

The CDR3 DNA sequence: TGTGCCAGCAGCCCCCCTAGGTATGAGCAGTTCTTC. Translating it yields CASSPPRYEQFF. This chain uses TRBV11-2 with TRBJ2-1; D is undetermined. The CDR3 loop spans 12 amino acids. The V end lost 5 bases, the J end lost 8 bases, and 10 bases lay between the germline ends. CDR1 SGHAT and CDR2 FQNNGV come from the germline V gene.

This chain links TRBV7-2 with TRBJ2-7, with 11 nucleotides matching TRBD2. With 5 bases clipped from V and 3 bases from J, the junction kept 6 bases outside the gene matches. In germline, CDR1 is SGHTA, CDR2 FQGNSA. This CDR3 is built from 15 residues. CDR3 coding DNA: TGTGCCAGCAGCCAAACTAGCGGGGGCCTCTACGAGCAGTACTTC. As protein: CASSQTSGGLYEQYF.

The chain employs TRBV20-1 and TRBJ1-1; D unresolved. CDR1 is DFQATT and CDR2 is SNEGSKA in the germline V gene (reference sequence). With 5 bases removed from V and 11 bases from J, the gap between germline ends came to 9 bases. The CDR3 runs to 9 residues. CDR3 bases: TGCAGTGCTCCAGGTCGGGCTTTCTTT. Amino acid sequence: CSAPGRAFF.

This chain links TRBV7-9 with TRBJ2-3; weak D call: TRBD1 (5 bases). This CDR3 comprises 16 residues. Per germline, CDR1 SEHNR and CDR2 FQNEAQ (reference sequence). The V and J ends lost 1 base and 1 base respectively, with 12 bases between them. The CDR3 region has the DNA TGTGCCAGCAGCTTAGGGACATCCGACGGCACAGATACGCAGTATTTT. This gives the protein CASSLGTSDGTDTQYF.

The chain couples TRBV18 to TRBJ2-5; possibly TRBD1 for D (6 bases). V was trimmed by 2 bases and J by 4 bases, leaving 8 bases between them. The CDR3 is 13 residues long. Germline CDR1 and CDR2: KGHSH and LQKENI. CDR3 in amino acids: CASSPTTGETQYF. The CDR3 DNA sequence: TGTGCCAGCTCACCAACGACAGGAGAGACCCAGTACTTC.

The chain combines TRBV6-5 with TRBJ2-7; 10 bases fit TRBD2. The CDR3 loop spans 15 amino acids. V trimming: 5 bases; J trimming: 0 bases; junction bases outside the gene matches: 4. Germline V CDR1 and CDR2: MNHEY, SVGAGI. Here the CDR3 reads CASSISGRASYEQYF. The CDR3 DNA reads TGTGCCAGCAGTATAAGCGGGAGGGCCTCCTACGAGCAGTACTTC.

The rearrangement links TRBV5-1 to TRBJ1-3; 7 bases map to TRBD1. CDR3 size: 18 residues. J gave up 4 bases and V 0 bases, and 13 bases lay outside the gene matches. CDR1 is SGHRS and CDR2 is YFSETQ in the germline V gene. The CDR3 nucleotides are TGCGCCAGCAGCTTGGGACAGGGACTTCTGTTATCCGGAAACACCATATATTTT. It translates to CASSLGQGLLLSGNTIYF.

V usage is TRBV4-1 and J usage is TRBJ2-2; 9 bases line up with TRBD1. This CDR3 spans 16 amino acids. V lost 0 bases and J lost 8; bases outside the gene matches: 7. Per germline, CDR1 MGHRA and CDR2 YSYEKL. The CDR3 here is CASSQDAGTGRGELFF. CDR3 bases: TGCGCCAGCAGCCAAGATGCCGGGACAGGGAGAGGGGAGCTGTTTTTT.

The CDR3 nucleotides are TGTGCCACCAGCCCGGGACACCTCTACGAGCAGTACTTC. This codes for CATSPGHLYEQYF. The chain is built from TRBV15 and TRBJ2-7, with D perhaps TRBD1 (6 bases). The CDR3 is made up of 13 amino acids. The V gene's germline CDR1 is LNHNV and CDR2 YYDKDF (reference sequence). V shed 5 bases and J shed 3 bases, with 11 bases lying between them. Full variable domain (remainder filled in from reference TRBV15 and TRBJ2-7): DAMVIQNPRYQVTQFGKPVTLSCSQTLNHNVMYWYQQKSSQAPKLLFHYYDKDFNNEADTPDNFQSRRPNTSFCFLDIRSPGLGDTAMYLCATSPGHLYEQYFGPGTRLTVT.

The rearrangement links TRBV2 to TRBJ2-3; no clear D gene. This CDR3 comprises 15 residues. Trimming cost V 1 base and J 5 bases, with 13 bases left between them. The germline V gene has CDR1 SNHLY and CDR2 FYNNEI. The CDR3 coding sequence is TGTGCCAGCAGTGAAGGACACTCGCAAGGAGATACGCAGTATTTT. Residues: CASSEGHSQGDTQYF.

This chain connects TRBV7-8 to TRBJ1-2; D is unresolved. Trimming shortened V by 2 bases and J by 1 base, and 11 bases separated the two germline ends. Germline assignment: CDR1 SGHVS and CDR2 FQNEAQ. The CDR3 has 15 amino acids. DNA for the CDR3: TGTGCCAGCAGCTTAACCCGGGAGAGTAACTATGGCTACACCTTC. Amino acid sequence: CASSLTRESNYGYTF.

The genes are TRBV13 and TRBJ2-7, with 7 bases fitting TRBD2. Germline-derived CDR1 and CDR2 are PRHDT and FYEKMQ (reference sequence). The CDR3 is 16 amino acids. The V segment lost 2 bases and the J segment 8 bases; nucleotides outside the gene matches: 15. As DNA, the CDR3 is TGTGCCAGCAGCTTACTGCGGTCCAGCGGGAACACAAAGCAGTACTTC. It specifies CASSLLRSSGNTKQYF.

The chain combines TRBV2 with TRBJ1-3; D remains ambiguous. The CDR3 runs to 14 residues. V gave up 3 bases and J gave up 8 bases, with 14 bases separating them. Germline-derived CDR1 and CDR2 are SNHLY and FYNNEI. CDR3 DNA: TGTGCCAGCAGTGATGGTCGGTTATTGGACACCATATATTTT. It encodes CASSDGRLLDTIYF.

In the case of this clone: Different DNA sequences within this sample yield the same CDR3. The J gene is TRBJ2-7, the V gene TRBV7-9, with TRBD1 identical over 8 bases. V trimming: 5 bases; J trimming: 5 bases; junction bases outside the gene matches: 2. The CDR3 has 12 residues. The germline V gene encodes CDR1 SEHNR and CDR2 FQNEAQ (reference sequence). CDR3 amino acids: CASSETGDEQYF. The CDR3 coding sequence is TGTGCCAGCAGCGAGACAGGGGACGAGCAGTACTTC. Using reference TRBV7-9 and TRBJ2-7 for the parts outside the CDR3, the full variable domain is DTGVSQNPRHKITKRGQNVTFRCDPISEHNRLYWYRQTLGQGPEFLTYFQNEAQLEKSRLLSDRFSAERPKGSFSTLEIQRTEQGDSAMYLCASSETGDEQYFGPGTRLTVT.

The rearrangement uses TRBV14 and TRBJ1-1; D is possibly TRBD1 (6 bases). The germline V gene has CDR1 SGHDN and CDR2 FVKESK. Between the trimmed V and J ends, which lost 5 bases and 6 bases, there was a span of 19 bases. The CDR3 extends over 15 amino acids. The CDR3 loop is CASSSLQGRESEAFF. DNA for the CDR3: TGTGCCAGCAGCTCATTACAGGGAAGGGAGTCTGAAGCTTTCTTT.

This chain uses TRBV19 with TRBJ2-3, with 7 bases identical to TRBD1. The CDR3 length is 15 residues. Germline assignment: CDR1 LNHDA and CDR2 SQIVND (reference sequence). V shed 3 bases, J shed 0 bases, and the junction held 3 bases outside the gene matches. In nucleotides, the CDR3 is TGTGCCAGTAGTATCAGGGGGTCTAGCACAGATACGCAGTATTTT. It is translated as CASSIRGSSTDTQYF.

The chain employs TRBV7-2 and TRBJ2-5; D is unresolved. Germline assignment: CDR1 SGHTA and CDR2 FQGNSA. The CDR3 covers 15 residues. V gave up 1 base and J gave up 2 bases, with 11 bases separating them. For the CDR3, the DNA is TGTGCCAGCAGCTTAGAGGTTAGCCGGCAAGAGACCCAGTACTTC. Protein: CASSLEVSRQETQYF. Drawing the rest from reference TRBV7-2 and TRBJ2-5, the complete variable domain is GAGVSQSPSNKVTEKGKDVELRCDPISGHTALYWYRQSLGQGLEFLIYFQGNSAPDKSGLPSDRFSAERTGGSVSTLTIQRTQQEDSAVYLCASSLEVSRQETQYFGPGTRLLVL.